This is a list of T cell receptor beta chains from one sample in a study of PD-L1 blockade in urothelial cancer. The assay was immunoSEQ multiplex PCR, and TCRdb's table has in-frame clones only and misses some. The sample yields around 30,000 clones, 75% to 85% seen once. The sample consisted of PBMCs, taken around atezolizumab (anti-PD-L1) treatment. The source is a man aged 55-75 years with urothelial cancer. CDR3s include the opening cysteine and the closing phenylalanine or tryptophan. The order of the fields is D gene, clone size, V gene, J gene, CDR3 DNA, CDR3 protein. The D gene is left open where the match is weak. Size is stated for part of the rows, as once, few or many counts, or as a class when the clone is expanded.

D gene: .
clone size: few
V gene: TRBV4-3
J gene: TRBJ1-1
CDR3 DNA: TGCGCCAGCAGCCAATCCTCTGAAGCTTTCTTT
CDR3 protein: CASSQSSEAFF

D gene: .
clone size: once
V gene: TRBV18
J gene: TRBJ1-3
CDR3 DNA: TGTGCCAGCTCACCTCTAAGCTCTGGAAACACCATATATTTT
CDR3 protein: CASSPLSSGNTIYF

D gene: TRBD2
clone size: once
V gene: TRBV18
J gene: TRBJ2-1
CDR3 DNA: TGTGCCAGCTCACCATCCCTAGCGGGGGCCAATGAGCAGTTCTTC
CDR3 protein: CASSPSLAGANEQFF

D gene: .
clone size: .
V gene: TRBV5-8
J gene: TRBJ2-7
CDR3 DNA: TGTGCCAGCAGCTTGGAGCAGGGGCTTGGCGAGCAGTACTTC
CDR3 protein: CASSLEQGLGEQYF

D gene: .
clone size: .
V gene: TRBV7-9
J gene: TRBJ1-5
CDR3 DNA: TGTGCCAGCAGGGGATCTGGGGGAGGGGACAATCAGCCCCAGCATTTT
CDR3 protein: CASRGSGGGDNQPQHF

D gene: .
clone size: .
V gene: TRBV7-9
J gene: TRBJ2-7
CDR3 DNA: TGTGCCAGCAGCTCCGGGGGAACCTACGAGCAGTACTTC
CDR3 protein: CASSSGGTYEQYF

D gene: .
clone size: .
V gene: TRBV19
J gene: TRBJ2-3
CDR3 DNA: TGTGCCAGTAGTCCGAGAGTAAACACAGATACGCAGTATTTT
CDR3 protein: CASSPRVNTDTQYF

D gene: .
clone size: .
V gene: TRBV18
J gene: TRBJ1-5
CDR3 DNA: TGTGCCAGCTCACAGTCAGTCCGCGCAGTCGACAATAGCAATCAGCCCCAGCATTTT
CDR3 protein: CASSQSVRAVDNSNQPQHF

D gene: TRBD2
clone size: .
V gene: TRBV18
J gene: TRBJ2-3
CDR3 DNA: TGTGCCAGCTCTTCCGGGAGGAGTAGCACAGATACGCAGTATTTT
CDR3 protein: CASSSGRSSTDTQYF

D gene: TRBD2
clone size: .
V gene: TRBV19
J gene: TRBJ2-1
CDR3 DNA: TGTGCCAGTAGGAGCGGGGGGGGCTACAATGAGCAGTTCTTC
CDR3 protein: CASRSGGGYNEQFF

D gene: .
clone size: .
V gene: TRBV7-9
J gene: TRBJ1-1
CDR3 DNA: TGTGCCAGCAGCTTAGCGCGGGGCAGGGAAGGGGCGGCTGAAGCTTTCTTT
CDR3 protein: CASSLARGREGAAEAFF

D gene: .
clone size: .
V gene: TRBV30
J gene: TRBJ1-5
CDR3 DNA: TGTGCCTGGAGTGTAAATCCGGTCTATGGGCCCCAGCATTTT
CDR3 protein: CAWSVNPVYGPQHF

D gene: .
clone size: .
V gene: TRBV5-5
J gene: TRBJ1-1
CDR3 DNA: TGTGCCAGCATCCGGACACGGAACACTGAAGCTTTCTTT
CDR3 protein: CASIRTRNTEAFF

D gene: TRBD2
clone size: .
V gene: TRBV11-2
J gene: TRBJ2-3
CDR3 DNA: TGTGCCAGCAGCTTAGGCAGCGGGAGCGCAGATACGCAGTATTTT
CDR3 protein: CASSLGSGSADTQYF

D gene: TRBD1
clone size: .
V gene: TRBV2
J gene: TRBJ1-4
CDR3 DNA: TGTGCCAGCAGGCACCGCCGGGACAGATATAATGAAAAACTGTTTTTT
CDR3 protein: CASRHRRDRYNEKLFF

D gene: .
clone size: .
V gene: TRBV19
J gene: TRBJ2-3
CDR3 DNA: TGTGCCAGTAGTCTCCAGGGGGGAGATACGCAGTATTTT
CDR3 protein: CASSLQGGDTQYF

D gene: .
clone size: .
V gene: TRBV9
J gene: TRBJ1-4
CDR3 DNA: TGTGCCAGCAGCGTAGGAGAAGGGGGTTGGGAAAAACTGTTTTTT
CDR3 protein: CASSVGEGGWEKLFF

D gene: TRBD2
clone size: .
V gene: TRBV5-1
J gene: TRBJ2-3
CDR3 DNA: TGCGCCAGCAGCGCAGCGGGAGAGATAGATACGCAGTATTTT
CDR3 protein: CASSAAGEIDTQYF

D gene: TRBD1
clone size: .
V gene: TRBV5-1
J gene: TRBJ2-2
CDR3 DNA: TGCGCCAGCAGCTTGGAAACCGGGACAGGGCGGACCGGGGAGCTGTTTTTT
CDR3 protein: CASSLETGTGRTGELFF

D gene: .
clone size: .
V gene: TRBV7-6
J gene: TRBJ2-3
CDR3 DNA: TGTGCCAGCAGCTTAGCTTCAGGCACAGATACGCAGTATTTT
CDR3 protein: CASSLASGTDTQYF

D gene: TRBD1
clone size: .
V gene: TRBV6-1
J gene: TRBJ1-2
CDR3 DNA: TGTGCCAGCAGTGAAGACAACAGGGGGCGCGGGTATGGCTACACCTTC
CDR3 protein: CASSEDNRGRGYGYTF

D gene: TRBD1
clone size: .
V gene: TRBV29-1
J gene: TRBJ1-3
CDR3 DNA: TGCAGCGTTGGGGGGACAGGTGCTGGAAACACCATATATTTT
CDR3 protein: CSVGGTGAGNTIYF

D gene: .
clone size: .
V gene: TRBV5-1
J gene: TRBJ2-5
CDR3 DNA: TGCGCCAGCAGCTTGTCGGGCGGGAAAGAGACCCAGTACTTC
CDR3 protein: CASSLSGGKETQYF

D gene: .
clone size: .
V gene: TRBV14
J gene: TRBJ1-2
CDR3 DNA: TGTGCCAGCAGCCAAGGCGGCGGTAACTATGGCTACACCTTC
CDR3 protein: CASSQGGGNYGYTF

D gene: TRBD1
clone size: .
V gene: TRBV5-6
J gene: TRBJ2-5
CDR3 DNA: TGTGCCAGCAGTCGGAGGACAGGGCATGGGGAGACCCAGTACTTC
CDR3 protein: CASSRRTGHGETQYF

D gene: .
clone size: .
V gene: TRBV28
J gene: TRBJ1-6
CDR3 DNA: TGTGCCAGCAGTTTATGGGGGGCCGGGTCACCCCTCCACTTT
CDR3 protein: CASSLWGAGSPLHF